Listed below are T cell receptor beta chains from one sample, sequenced in a study of blood T cell repertoires in COVID-19. Using immunoSEQ multiplex PCR, the repertoire was profiled, and TCRdb retains in-frame clones only, with some absent. The sample records roughly 80,000 clones, 82% being singletons. Sample: peripheral blood. These TCRs come from a man between 50 and 59 years old with acute or convalescent COVID-19. Both conserved end residues are part of each CDR3. Each record gives: clone size, V gene, D gene, J gene, CDR3 DNA, CDR3 protein. D genes are given only for firm matches. The listing skips clone size in some rows; elsewhere it reads once, few, many or a size class.

>-|TRBV7-3|TRBD2|TRBJ2-1
TGTGCCAGCAGCCTCGGACTAGCGGGAGTGGCTGAGCAGTTCTTC
CASSLGLAGVAEQFF
>-|TRBV19|-|TRBJ2-2
TGTGCCAGTAGTGCCAGGACTTTAAACACCGGGGAGCTGTTTTTT
CASSARTLNTGELFF
>-|TRBV9|-|TRBJ1-1
TGTGCCAGCAGCGTAGCTGAAGGCAGGGCCCTGGACACTGAAGCTTTCTTT
CASSVAEGRALDTEAFF
>-|TRBV18|TRBD1|TRBJ1-2
TGTGCCAGCTCACCGGCGAACAGGGGGCTGAACTATGGCTACACCTTC
CASSPANRGLNYGYTF
>-|TRBV12-5|-|TRBJ2-1
TGTGCTAGTGGTTTGTTAAGGGGAAGTTTTGGGGAGCAGTTCTTC
CASGLLRGSFGEQFF
>-|TRBV9|TRBD1|TRBJ2-2
TGTGCCAGCAGCGTAGCTCCGACAGGGGGGTCCGGGGAGCTGTTTTTT
CASSVAPTGGSGELFF
>-|TRBV6-5|-|TRBJ1-2
TGTGCCAGCGGCGCTAGGGGCGAGGGGGAGTATGGCTACACCTTC
CASGARGEGEYGYTF
>-|TRBV3-1/TRBV3-2|-|TRBJ2-7
TGTGCCAGCAGCCCGAGGGACAAGACCTACGAGCAGTACTTC
CASSPRDKTYEQYF
>-|TRBV11-2|-|TRBJ2-7
TGTGCCAGCAGCTTAGGAGCCAAAGGGGTTGTCTACGAGCAGTACTTC
CASSLGAKGVVYEQYF
>-|TRBV18|-|TRBJ1-5
TGTGCCAGCTCACCGGGCGTAGATCAGCCCCAGCATTTT
CASSPGVDQPQHF
>-|TRBV4-1|TRBD1|TRBJ1-3
TGCGCCAGCAGCCGGGAGGGGGACAGGGGCTCTGGAAACACCATATATTTT
CASSREGDRGSGNTIYF
>-|TRBV28|TRBD1|TRBJ2-1
TGTGCCAGCAGTTTCACAGGGGGTCCCTACAATGAGCAGTTCTTC
CASSFTGGPYNEQFF
>-|TRBV7-2|TRBD2|TRBJ2-5
TGTGCCAGCAGCTCTCGGGGACTAGCGGACCAAGAGACCCAGTACTTC
CASSSRGLADQETQYF
>-|TRBV4-3|TRBD1|TRBJ1-1
TGCGCCAGCAGCCCAGGGGACAGGTCCAACACTGAAGCTTTCTTT
CASSPGDRSNTEAFF
>once|TRBV30|-|TRBJ1-1
TGTGCCTGGACCAGACCGGGTATGAACACTGAAGCTTTCTTT
CAWTRPGMNTEAFF
>-|TRBV6-2/TRBV6-3|TRBD1|TRBJ1-1
TGTGCCAGCAGTAATAGACAGGGCACTGAAGCTTTCTTT
CASSNRQGTEAFF
>-|TRBV29-1|TRBD1|TRBJ1-2
TGCAGCGCCCGGGGACAGGGAGTAGAAGGCTACACCTTC
CSARGQGVEGYTF
>-|TRBV4-1|-|TRBJ1-2
TGCGCCAGCAGAAAAATTCAGGACAGAGCTAACTATGGCTACACCTTC
CASRKIQDRANYGYTF
>-|TRBV6-5|TRBD1|TRBJ2-7
TGTGCCAGCAGGGGTGACAGGGCCGAGCAGTACTTC
CASRGDRAEQYF
>-|TRBV6-2/TRBV6-3|TRBD1|TRBJ2-7
TGTGCCAGCAGTTACTCAGTCGGTTTCCCCGGGACAGGAGGTCGAGAGCAGTACTTC
CASSYSVGFPGTGGREQYF
>-|TRBV2|-|TRBJ1-6
TGTGCCAGCAGCCGAAGCAGCAGGGGCAATTCACCCCTCCACTTT
CASSRSSRGNSPLHF
>few|TRBV20-1|TRBD1|TRBJ1-1
TGCAGTGCTAGTTGGCAGGGGGCTGGGAACACTGAAGCTTTCTTT
CSASWQGAGNTEAFF
>-|TRBV14|-|TRBJ1-1
TGTGCCAGCAGCCAAAGGTCAGGGTCATACACTGAAGCTTTCTTT
CASSQRSGSYTEAFF
>-|TRBV5-5|-|TRBJ1-2
TGTGCCAGCAGCTTTTATTCATCTGGCAGATCTAACTATGGCTACACCTTC
CASSFYSSGRSNYGYTF